This is a list of T cell receptor beta chains from one sample in a study of T cell responses to AZD1222 COVID-19 vaccine. TCRdb's table, derived via immunoSEQ multiplex PCR, lists solely in-frame clones and lacks some. There are about 130,000 clones in the sample; 90% to 95% occur only once, and approximately 7% lies in the top ten. The sample in question was peripheral blood, obtained 28 days after the second AZD1222 dose. These receptors originate from an adult who received the AZD1222 COVID-19 vaccine. Each CDR3 is given with its conserved first and last residue. The order of the fields is clone size, D gene, J gene, V gene, CDR3 protein, CDR3 DNA. A D gene is named only where the DNA matches it firmly. Not all rows give a size; the values are once, few, many and, for expanded clones, a class.

clone size: .; D gene: .; J gene: TRBJ1-1; V gene: TRBV9; CDR3 protein: CASSVVGKSEAFF; CDR3 DNA: TGTGCCAGCAGCGTAGTAGGGAAGTCTGAAGCTTTCTTT
clone size: .; D gene: .; J gene: TRBJ1-5; V gene: TRBV3-1/TRBV3-2; CDR3 protein: CASSQVGGRPQHF; CDR3 DNA: TGTGCCAGCAGCCAAGTCGGGGGACGGCCCCAGCATTTT
clone size: .; D gene: .; J gene: TRBJ1-1; V gene: TRBV4-2; CDR3 protein: CASSQDIRGTEAFF; CDR3 DNA: TGTGCCAGCAGCCAAGATATCAGGGGCACTGAAGCTTTCTTT
clone size: once; D gene: .; J gene: TRBJ1-2; V gene: TRBV29-1; CDR3 protein: CSVRRDTRRNYGYTF; CDR3 DNA: TGCAGCGTTCGCCGGGACACCCGGCGAAACTATGGCTACACCTTC
clone size: .; D gene: .; J gene: TRBJ1-5; V gene: TRBV6-5; CDR3 protein: CASRQAKGGNQPQHF; CDR3 DNA: TGTGCCAGCAGACAAGCCAAGGGTGGGAATCAGCCCCAGCATTTT
clone size: .; D gene: .; J gene: TRBJ2-6; V gene: TRBV19; CDR3 protein: CASSGPGGGANVLTF; CDR3 DNA: TGTGCCAGTAGCGGACCAGGAGGTGGGGCCAACGTCCTGACTTTC
clone size: .; D gene: TRBD1; J gene: TRBJ1-5; V gene: TRBV12-5; CDR3 protein: CASGLARSGTVHQPQHF; CDR3 DNA: TGTGCTAGTGGTTTGGCCCGTTCCGGGACAGTTCATCAGCCCCAGCATTTT
clone size: .; D gene: .; J gene: TRBJ1-1; V gene: TRBV29-1; CDR3 protein: CSVEPQGRNTEAFF; CDR3 DNA: TGCAGCGTCGAGCCTCAGGGGAGGAACACTGAAGCTTTCTTT
clone size: once; D gene: .; J gene: TRBJ1-2; V gene: TRBV19; CDR3 protein: CASSIPRGRGADYGYTF; CDR3 DNA: TGTGCCAGTAGTATACCCCGCGGGAGGGGCGCCGACTATGGCTACACCTTC
clone size: once; D gene: .; J gene: TRBJ1-3; V gene: TRBV4-3; CDR3 protein: CASSRGGGRGTGNTIYF; CDR3 DNA: TGCGCCAGCAGCCGAGGTGGGGGTCGAGGGACTGGAAACACCATATATTTT
clone size: .; D gene: .; J gene: TRBJ2-7; V gene: TRBV30; CDR3 protein: CAWREGYEQYF; CDR3 DNA: TGTGCCTGGAGAGAGGGCTACGAGCAGTACTTC
clone size: .; D gene: .; J gene: TRBJ1-2; V gene: TRBV7-8; CDR3 protein: CASSGGRDYGYTF; CDR3 DNA: TGTGCCAGCAGCGGAGGTCGCGACTATGGCTACACCTTC
clone size: .; D gene: .; J gene: TRBJ1-1; V gene: TRBV7-2; CDR3 protein: CASSSPGGSTEAFF; CDR3 DNA: TGTGCCAGCAGCTCACCGGGGGGAAGCACTGAAGCTTTCTTT
clone size: medium-sized; D gene: TRBD2; J gene: TRBJ2-2; V gene: TRBV27; CDR3 protein: CASNTSGGPRGTGELFF; CDR3 DNA: TGTGCCAGCAATACTAGCGGGGGGCCCAGGGGAACCGGGGAGCTGTTTTTT
clone size: .; D gene: .; J gene: TRBJ1-4; V gene: TRBV4-3; CDR3 protein: CASSQDSSREEKLFF; CDR3 DNA: TGCGCCAGCAGCCAAGATTCGTCCAGGGAAGAAAAACTGTTTTTT
clone size: .; D gene: .; J gene: TRBJ2-2; V gene: TRBV5-1; CDR3 protein: CASSPRSSNTGELFF; CDR3 DNA: TGCGCCAGCAGCCCAAGGAGTTCTAACACCGGGGAGCTGTTTTTT
clone size: .; D gene: .; J gene: TRBJ2-2; V gene: TRBV6-5; CDR3 protein: CASSRLLVHTGELFF; CDR3 DNA: TGTGCCAGCAGCCGCCTTTTGGTACACACCGGGGAGCTGTTTTTT
clone size: .; D gene: .; J gene: TRBJ1-2; V gene: TRBV16; CDR3 protein: CASSRDGVFNGYTF; CDR3 DNA: TGTGCCAGCAGCAGGGATGGGGTTTTTAATGGCTACACCTTC
clone size: .; D gene: TRBD2; J gene: TRBJ2-7; V gene: TRBV20-1; CDR3 protein: CSGRGEYEQYF; CDR3 DNA: TGCAGTGGGCGGGGGGAATACGAGCAGTACTTC
clone size: .; D gene: .; J gene: TRBJ1-1; V gene: TRBV6-5; CDR3 protein: CASSYSAGFLVTEAFF; CDR3 DNA: TGTGCCAGCAGTTACTCAGCAGGGTTTTTGGTCACTGAAGCTTTCTTT
clone size: .; D gene: .; J gene: TRBJ1-2; V gene: TRBV6-1; CDR3 protein: CASSDFTERFF; CDR3 DNA: TGTGCCAGCAGTGATTTTACGGAAAGATTCTTC
clone size: .; D gene: .; J gene: TRBJ1-4; V gene: TRBV3-1/TRBV3-2; CDR3 protein: CASSRDLGNEKLFF; CDR3 DNA: TGTGCCAGCAGCCGGGACCTAGGTAATGAAAAACTGTTTTTT
clone size: .; D gene: TRBD1; J gene: TRBJ1-5; V gene: TRBV6-2/TRBV6-3; CDR3 protein: CASSYFRTGYPLGGNQPQHF; CDR3 DNA: TGTGCCAGCAGTTATTTTCGGACAGGCTACCCCCTTGGGGGCAATCAGCCCCAGCATTTT
clone size: .; D gene: TRBD1; J gene: TRBJ1-2; V gene: TRBV6-2/TRBV6-3; CDR3 protein: CASSSADRANGYTF; CDR3 DNA: TGTGCCAGCAGTTCCGCGGACAGGGCTAATGGCTACACCTTC
clone size: .; D gene: .; J gene: TRBJ2-7; V gene: TRBV5-1; CDR3 protein: CASSLRSLSYEQYF; CDR3 DNA: TGCGCCAGCAGCTTGAGGAGCCTCTCCTACGAGCAGTACTTC
clone size: once; D gene: TRBD2; J gene: TRBJ2-7; V gene: TRBV7-2; CDR3 protein: CASSFSGAGARNYEQYF; CDR3 DNA: TGTGCCAGCAGCTTTAGCGGGGCAGGGGCGCGTAACTACGAGCAGTACTTC
clone size: .; D gene: .; J gene: TRBJ1-2; V gene: TRBV18; CDR3 protein: CASSPSGDYGYTF; CDR3 DNA: TGTGCCAGCTCACCATCGGGAGACTATGGCTACACCTTC
clone size: once; D gene: TRBD2; J gene: TRBJ2-7; V gene: TRBV11-1; CDR3 protein: CASSLASGPAEQYF; CDR3 DNA: TGTGCCAGCAGCTTAGCTAGCGGGCCCGCCGAGCAGTACTTC
clone size: .; D gene: .; J gene: TRBJ2-3; V gene: TRBV11-2; CDR3 protein: CASSLAGGPTDTQYF; CDR3 DNA: TGTGCCAGCAGCTTAGCGGGGGGCCCCACAGATACGCAGTATTTT
clone size: .; D gene: .; J gene: TRBJ2-1; V gene: TRBV19; CDR3 protein: CASSIHSYNEQFF; CDR3 DNA: TGTGCCAGTAGTATACACTCTTACAATGAGCAGTTCTTC
clone size: .; D gene: .; J gene: TRBJ1-1; V gene: TRBV7-3; CDR3 protein: CASSPLGQGQAFF; CDR3 DNA: TGTGCCAGCAGCCCCCTCGGGCAGGGGCAGGCTTTCTTT
clone size: .; D gene: .; J gene: TRBJ1-4; V gene: TRBV6-5; CDR3 protein: CASSYRPGVGNEKLFF; CDR3 DNA: TGTGCCAGCAGTTACAGACCGGGGGTGGGTAATGAAAAACTGTTTTTT
clone size: .; D gene: .; J gene: TRBJ2-1; V gene: TRBV18; CDR3 protein: CASSPPQGQGQFF; CDR3 DNA: TGTGCCAGCTCACCACCGCAGGGCCAGGGGCAGTTCTTC
clone size: .; D gene: TRBD1; J gene: TRBJ1-1; V gene: TRBV14; CDR3 protein: CASSQDIGQGVNTEAFF; CDR3 DNA: TGTGCCAGCAGCCAAGATATCGGGCAGGGGGTGAACACTGAAGCTTTCTTT
clone size: .; D gene: TRBD1; J gene: TRBJ1-5; V gene: TRBV28; CDR3 protein: CASSFQTGGNQPQHF; CDR3 DNA: TGTGCCAGCAGTTTCCAAACAGGGGGCAACCAGCCCCAGCATTTT
clone size: .; D gene: TRBD2; J gene: TRBJ2-5; V gene: TRBV2; CDR3 protein: CASRYGTSLTETQYF; CDR3 DNA: TGTGCCAGCAGGTACGGGACTAGCCTTACGGAGACCCAGTACTTC
clone size: .; D gene: .; J gene: TRBJ2-6; V gene: TRBV7-9; CDR3 protein: CASSLNTVSGANVLTF; CDR3 DNA: TGTGCCAGCAGCTTGAACACAGTCTCTGGGGCCAACGTCCTGACTTTC
clone size: .; D gene: TRBD1; J gene: TRBJ1-2; V gene: TRBV7-2; CDR3 protein: CASSQTGGNYGYTF; CDR3 DNA: TGTGCCAGCAGCCAGACAGGGGGCAACTATGGCTACACCTTC
clone size: once; D gene: .; J gene: TRBJ2-7; V gene: TRBV28; CDR3 protein: CASTHEGRQRSYEQYF; CDR3 DNA: TGTGCCAGCACTCACGAAGGGCGGCAACGATCCTACGAGCAGTACTTC
clone size: .; D gene: TRBD1; J gene: TRBJ2-5; V gene: TRBV11-3; CDR3 protein: CASSLLIGTGHQETQYF; CDR3 DNA: TGTGCCAGCAGCTTACTAATCGGGACAGGGCATCAAGAGACCCAGTACTTC
clone size: once; D gene: .; J gene: TRBJ2-5; V gene: TRBV5-5; CDR3 protein: CASSLSIGLGETQYF; CDR3 DNA: TGTGCCAGCAGCTTGTCTATAGGGTTGGGGGAGACCCAGTACTTC
clone size: .; D gene: TRBD1; J gene: TRBJ1-3; V gene: TRBV2; CDR3 protein: CASRTGGIRLLGSGNTIYF; CDR3 DNA: TGTGCCAGCAGGACAGGGGGCATACGTCTGCTCGGCTCTGGAAACACCATATATTTT
clone size: .; D gene: .; J gene: TRBJ2-5; V gene: TRBV11-2; CDR3 protein: CASSVQGVETQYF; CDR3 DNA: TGTGCCAGCAGCGTACAGGGCGTGGAGACCCAGTACTTC
clone size: .; D gene: .; J gene: TRBJ1-1; V gene: TRBV7-2; CDR3 protein: CASSLDRVGMGLNTEAFF; CDR3 DNA: TGTGCCAGCAGCTTAGATCGGGTCGGAATGGGCTTGAACACTGAAGCTTTCTTT
clone size: .; D gene: TRBD1; J gene: TRBJ1-5; V gene: TRBV10-3; CDR3 protein: CAISKDRSNQPQHF; CDR3 DNA: TGTGCCATCAGCAAGGACAGGAGTAATCAGCCCCAGCATTTT
clone size: .; D gene: .; J gene: TRBJ1-3; V gene: TRBV7-2; CDR3 protein: CASSLSLGAGNTIYF; CDR3 DNA: TGTGCCAGCAGCTTATCCTTGGGAGCTGGAAACACCATATATTTT
clone size: .; D gene: .; J gene: TRBJ1-2; V gene: TRBV7-9; CDR3 protein: CASHSPPYGYTF; CDR3 DNA: TGTGCCAGCCATTCGCCGCCGTATGGCTACACCTTC
clone size: .; D gene: TRBD2; J gene: TRBJ2-7; V gene: TRBV2; CDR3 protein: CASSDLGGAYEQYF; CDR3 DNA: TGTGCCAGCAGCGACTTGGGGGGGGCCTACGAGCAGTACTTC
clone size: .; D gene: TRBD1; J gene: TRBJ2-7; V gene: TRBV10-3; CDR3 protein: CAISGGQGLDEQYF; CDR3 DNA: TGTGCCATCTCAGGGGGACAGGGCCTCGACGAGCAGTACTTC
clone size: .; D gene: .; J gene: TRBJ1-5; V gene: TRBV7-2; CDR3 protein: CASSLEGRRVQPQHF; CDR3 DNA: TGTGCCAGCAGCTTAGAGGGAAGGAGGGTGCAGCCCCAGCATTTT
clone size: .; D gene: TRBD1; J gene: TRBJ1-6; V gene: TRBV18; CDR3 protein: CASSPGPGQRYSPLHF; CDR3 DNA: TGTGCCAGCTCACCCGGACCGGGACAGAGATATTCACCCCTCCACTTT
clone size: .; D gene: .; J gene: TRBJ1-6; V gene: TRBV18; CDR3 protein: CASSPSSYNSPLHF; CDR3 DNA: TGTGCCAGCTCACCAAGCTCCTATAATTCACCCCTCCACTTT
clone size: .; D gene: .; J gene: TRBJ1-2; V gene: TRBV19; CDR3 protein: CASTGEHGYTF; CDR3 DNA: TGTGCCAGTACCGGGGAACATGGCTACACCTTC
clone size: few; D gene: .; J gene: TRBJ1-4; V gene: TRBV2; CDR3 protein: CASSWERRNEKLFF; CDR3 DNA: TGTGCCAGCAGTTGGGAGCGCAGAAATGAAAAACTGTTTTTT
clone size: .; D gene: .; J gene: TRBJ1-2; V gene: TRBV7-8; CDR3 protein: CASSPGQSLYGYTF; CDR3 DNA: TGTGCCAGCAGCCCCGGACAGTCCCTCTATGGCTACACCTTC